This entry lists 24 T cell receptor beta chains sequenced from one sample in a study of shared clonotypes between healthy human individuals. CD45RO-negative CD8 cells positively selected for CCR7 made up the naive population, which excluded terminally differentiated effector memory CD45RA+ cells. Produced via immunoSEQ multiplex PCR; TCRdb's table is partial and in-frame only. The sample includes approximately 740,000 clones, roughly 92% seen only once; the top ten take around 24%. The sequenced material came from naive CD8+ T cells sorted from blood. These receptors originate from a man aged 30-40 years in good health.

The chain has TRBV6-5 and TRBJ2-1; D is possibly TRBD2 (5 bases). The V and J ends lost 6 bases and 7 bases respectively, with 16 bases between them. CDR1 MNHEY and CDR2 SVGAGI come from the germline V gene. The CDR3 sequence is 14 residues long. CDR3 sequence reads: CASSQGITRNEQFF. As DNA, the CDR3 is TGTGCCAGCAGCCAAGGGATTACTAGGAATGAGCAGTTCTTC.

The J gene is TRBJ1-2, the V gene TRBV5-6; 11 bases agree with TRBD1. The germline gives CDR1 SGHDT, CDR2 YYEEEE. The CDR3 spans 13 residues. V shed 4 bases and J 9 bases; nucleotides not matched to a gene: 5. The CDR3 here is CASSTGQGARYTF. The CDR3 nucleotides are TGTGCCAGCAGCACAGGACAGGGGGCTCGCTACACCTTC.

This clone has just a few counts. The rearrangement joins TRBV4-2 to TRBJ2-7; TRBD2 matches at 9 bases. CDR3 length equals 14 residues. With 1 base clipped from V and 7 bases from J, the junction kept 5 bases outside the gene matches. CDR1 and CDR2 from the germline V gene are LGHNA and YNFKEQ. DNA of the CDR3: TGTGCCAGCAGCCAAGCAGGTCTAGCGGGGGAGCAGTACTTC. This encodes CASSQAGLAGEQYF.

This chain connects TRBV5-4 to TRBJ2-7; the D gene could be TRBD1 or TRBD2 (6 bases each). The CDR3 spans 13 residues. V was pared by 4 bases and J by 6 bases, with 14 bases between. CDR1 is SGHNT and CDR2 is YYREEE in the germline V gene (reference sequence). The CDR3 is CASSQGFGGEQYF. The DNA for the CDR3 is TGTGCCAGCAGCCAGGGGTTCGGGGGCGAGCAGTACTTC.

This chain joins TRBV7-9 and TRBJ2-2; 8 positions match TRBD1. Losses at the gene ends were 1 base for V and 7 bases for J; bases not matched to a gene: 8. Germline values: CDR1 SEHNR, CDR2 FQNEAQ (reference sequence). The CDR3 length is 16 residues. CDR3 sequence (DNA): TGTGCCAGCAGCTTAGAGCCAGGGGGCATTGGCGGGGAGCTGTTTTTT. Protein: CASSLEPGGIGGELFF.

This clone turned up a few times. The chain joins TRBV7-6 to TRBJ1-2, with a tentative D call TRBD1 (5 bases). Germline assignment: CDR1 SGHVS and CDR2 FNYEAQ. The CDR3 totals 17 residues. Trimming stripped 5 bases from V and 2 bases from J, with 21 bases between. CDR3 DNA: TGTGCCAGCAGCCCAGGGCGTGCGGACCTACCAAACTATGGCTACACCTTC. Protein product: CASSPGRADLPNYGYTF.

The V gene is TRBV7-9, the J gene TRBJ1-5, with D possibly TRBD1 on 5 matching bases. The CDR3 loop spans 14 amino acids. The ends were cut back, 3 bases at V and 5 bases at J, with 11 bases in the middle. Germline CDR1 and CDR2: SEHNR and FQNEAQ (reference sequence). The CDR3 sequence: CASSFLGADQPQHF. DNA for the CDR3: TGTGCCAGCAGCTTCCTAGGGGCGGATCAGCCCCAGCATTTT.

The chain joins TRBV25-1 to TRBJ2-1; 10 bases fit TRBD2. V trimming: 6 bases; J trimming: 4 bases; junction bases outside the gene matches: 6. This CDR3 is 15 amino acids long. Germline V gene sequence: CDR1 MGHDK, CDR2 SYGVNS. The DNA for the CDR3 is TGTGCCAGCAGCCTTACTAGCGGGGCATACAATGAGCAGTTCTTC. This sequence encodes CASSLTSGAYNEQFF. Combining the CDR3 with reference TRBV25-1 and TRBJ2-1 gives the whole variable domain EADIYQTPRYLVIGTGKKITLECSQTMGHDKMYWYQQDPGMELHLIHYSYGVNSTEKGDLSSESTVSRIRTEHFPLTLESARPSHTSQYLCASSLTSGAYNEQFFGPGTRLTVL.

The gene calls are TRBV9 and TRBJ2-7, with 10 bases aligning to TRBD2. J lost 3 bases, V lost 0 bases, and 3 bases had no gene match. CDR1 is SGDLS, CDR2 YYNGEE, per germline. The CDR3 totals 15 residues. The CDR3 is CASSVDSSGSYEQYF. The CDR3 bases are TGTGCCAGCAGCGTAGATTCTAGCGGGAGCTACGAGCAGTACTTC.

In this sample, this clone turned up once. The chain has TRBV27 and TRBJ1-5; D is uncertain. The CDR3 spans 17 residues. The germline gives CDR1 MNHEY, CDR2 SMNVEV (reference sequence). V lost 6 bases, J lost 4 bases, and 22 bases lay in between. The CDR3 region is CASSPSDATAKNQPQHF. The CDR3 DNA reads TGTGCCAGCAGCCCATCGGACGCCACCGCTAAAAATCAGCCCCAGCATTTT.

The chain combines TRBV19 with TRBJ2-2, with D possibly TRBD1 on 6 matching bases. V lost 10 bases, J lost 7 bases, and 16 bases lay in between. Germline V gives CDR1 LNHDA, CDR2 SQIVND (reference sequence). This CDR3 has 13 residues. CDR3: CATSIAGVGELFF. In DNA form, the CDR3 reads TGTGCCACCTCGATTGCAGGGGTCGGGGAGCTGTTTTTT.

The CDR3 nucleotides read TGTGCCAGCAGCTACCTCCGGGCGGGAGGGCCTTTTGACGAGCAGTACTTC. This translates into CASSYLRAGGPFDEQYF. The chain recombines TRBV7-9 with TRBJ2-7, with 9 positions matching TRBD2. CDR1 and CDR2 (germline): SEHNR, FQNEAQ (reference sequence). V shed 4 bases, J shed 5 bases, and the junction held 15 bases outside the gene matches. The CDR3 loop spans 17 amino acids.

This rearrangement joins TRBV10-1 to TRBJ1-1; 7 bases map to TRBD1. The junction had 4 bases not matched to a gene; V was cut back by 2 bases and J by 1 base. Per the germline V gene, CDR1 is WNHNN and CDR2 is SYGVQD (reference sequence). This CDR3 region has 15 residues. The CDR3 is CASSEDRASNTEAFF. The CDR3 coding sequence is TGCGCCAGCAGTGAGGACAGGGCGTCGAACACTGAAGCTTTCTTT.

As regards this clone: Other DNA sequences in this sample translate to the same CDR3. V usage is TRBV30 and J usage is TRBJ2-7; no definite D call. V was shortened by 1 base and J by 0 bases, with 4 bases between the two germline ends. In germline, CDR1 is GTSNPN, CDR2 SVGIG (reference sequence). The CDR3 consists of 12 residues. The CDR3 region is CAWSEGSYEQYF. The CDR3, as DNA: TGTGCCTGGAGTGAAGGCTCCTACGAGCAGTACTTC. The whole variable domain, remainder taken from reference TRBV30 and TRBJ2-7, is SQTIHQWPATLVQPVGSPLSLECTVEGTSNPNLYWYRQAAGRGLQLLFYSVGIGQISSEVPQNLSASRPQDRQFILSSKKLLLSDSGFYLCAWSEGSYEQYFGPGTRLTVT.

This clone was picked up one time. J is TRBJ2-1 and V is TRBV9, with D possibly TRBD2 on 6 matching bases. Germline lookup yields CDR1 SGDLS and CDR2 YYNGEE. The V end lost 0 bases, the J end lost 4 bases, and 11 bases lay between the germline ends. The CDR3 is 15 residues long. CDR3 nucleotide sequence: TGTGCCAGCAGCGTAGAGGCTAGCGTATACAATGAGCAGTTCTTC. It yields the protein CASSVEASVYNEQFF. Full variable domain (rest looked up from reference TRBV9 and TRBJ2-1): DSGVTQTPKHLITATGQRVTLRCSPRSGDLSVYWYQQSLDQGLQFLIQYYNGEERAKGNILERFSAQQFPDLHSELNLSSLELGDSALYFCASSVEASVYNEQFFGPGTRLTVL.

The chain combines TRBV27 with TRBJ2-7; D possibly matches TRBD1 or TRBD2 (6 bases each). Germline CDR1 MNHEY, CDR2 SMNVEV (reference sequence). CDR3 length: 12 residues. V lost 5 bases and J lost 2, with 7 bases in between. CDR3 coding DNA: TGTGCCAGCAGTGGGGGGCCCTACGAGCAGTACTTC. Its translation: CASSGGPYEQYF.

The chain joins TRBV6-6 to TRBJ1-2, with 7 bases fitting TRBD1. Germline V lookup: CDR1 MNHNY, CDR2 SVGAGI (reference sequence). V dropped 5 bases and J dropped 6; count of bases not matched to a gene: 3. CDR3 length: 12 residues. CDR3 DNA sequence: TGTGCCAGCAGTGGGGACAGAAATGGCTACACCTTC. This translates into CASSGDRNGYTF.

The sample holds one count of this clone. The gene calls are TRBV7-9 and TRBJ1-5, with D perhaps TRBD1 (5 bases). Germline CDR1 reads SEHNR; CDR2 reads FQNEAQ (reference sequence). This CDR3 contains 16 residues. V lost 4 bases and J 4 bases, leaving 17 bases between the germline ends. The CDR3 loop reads CASSSRGEDINQPQHF. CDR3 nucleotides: TGTGCCAGCAGCTCTCGAGGGGAGGATATTAATCAGCCCCAGCATTTT. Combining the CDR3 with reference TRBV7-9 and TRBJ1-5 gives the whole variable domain DTGVSQNPRHKITKRGQNVTFRCDPISEHNRLYWYRQTLGQGPEFLTYFQNEAQLEKSRLLSDRFSAERPKGSFSTLEIQRTEQGDSAMYLCASSSRGEDINQPQHFGDGTRLSIL.

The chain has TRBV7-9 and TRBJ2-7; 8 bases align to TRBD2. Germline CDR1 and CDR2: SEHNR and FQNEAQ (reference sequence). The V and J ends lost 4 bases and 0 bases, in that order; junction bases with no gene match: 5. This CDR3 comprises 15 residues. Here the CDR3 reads CASSSGLAHSYEQYF. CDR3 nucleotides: TGTGCCAGCAGCTCCGGACTAGCCCACTCCTACGAGCAGTACTTC. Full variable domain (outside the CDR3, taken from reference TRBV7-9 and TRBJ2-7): DTGVSQNPRHKITKRGQNVTFRCDPISEHNRLYWYRQTLGQGPEFLTYFQNEAQLEKSRLLSDRFSAERPKGSFSTLEIQRTEQGDSAMYLCASSSGLAHSYEQYFGPGTRLTVT.

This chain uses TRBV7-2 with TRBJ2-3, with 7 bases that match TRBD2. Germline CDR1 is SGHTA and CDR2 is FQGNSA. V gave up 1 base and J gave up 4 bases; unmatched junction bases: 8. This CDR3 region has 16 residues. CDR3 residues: CASSLVSGVVSDTQYF. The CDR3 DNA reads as TGTGCCAGCAGCTTAGTAAGCGGGGTAGTTTCAGATACGCAGTATTTT.

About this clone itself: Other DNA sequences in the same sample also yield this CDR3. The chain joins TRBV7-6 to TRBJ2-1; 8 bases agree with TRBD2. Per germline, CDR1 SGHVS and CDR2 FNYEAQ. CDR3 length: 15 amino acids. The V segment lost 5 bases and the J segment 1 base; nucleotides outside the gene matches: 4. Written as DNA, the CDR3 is TGTGCCAGCAGCCCAGGACTAGCATCCTACAATGAGCAGTTCTTC. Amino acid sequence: CASSPGLASYNEQFF. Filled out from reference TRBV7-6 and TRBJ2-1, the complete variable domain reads GAGVSQSPRYKVTKRGQDVALRCDPISGHVSLYWYRQALGQGPEFLTYFNYEAQQDKSGLPNDRFSAERPEGSISTLTIQRTEQRDSAMYRCASSPGLASYNEQFFGPGTRLTVL.

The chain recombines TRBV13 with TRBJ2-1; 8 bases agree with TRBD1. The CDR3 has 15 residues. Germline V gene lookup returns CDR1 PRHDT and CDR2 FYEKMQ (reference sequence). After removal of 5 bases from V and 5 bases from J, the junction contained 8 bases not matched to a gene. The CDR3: CASSPQDRVDNEQFF. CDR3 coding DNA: TGTGCCAGCAGCCCACAGGACAGGGTAGACAATGAGCAGTTCTTC.

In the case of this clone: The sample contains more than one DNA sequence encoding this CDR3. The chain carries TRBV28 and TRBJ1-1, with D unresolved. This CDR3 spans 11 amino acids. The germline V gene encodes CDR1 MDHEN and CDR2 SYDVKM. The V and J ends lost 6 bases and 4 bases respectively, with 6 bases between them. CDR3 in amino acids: CASRRSTEAFF. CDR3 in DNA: TGTGCCAGCAGACGTAGCACTGAAGCTTTCTTT.

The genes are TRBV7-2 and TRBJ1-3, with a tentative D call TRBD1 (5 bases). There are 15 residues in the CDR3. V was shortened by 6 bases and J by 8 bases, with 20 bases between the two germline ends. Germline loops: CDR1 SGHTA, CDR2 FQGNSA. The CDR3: CASRPWTRMVDTIYF. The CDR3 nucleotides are TGTGCCAGCAGGCCTTGGACACGGATGGTGGACACCATATATTTT.